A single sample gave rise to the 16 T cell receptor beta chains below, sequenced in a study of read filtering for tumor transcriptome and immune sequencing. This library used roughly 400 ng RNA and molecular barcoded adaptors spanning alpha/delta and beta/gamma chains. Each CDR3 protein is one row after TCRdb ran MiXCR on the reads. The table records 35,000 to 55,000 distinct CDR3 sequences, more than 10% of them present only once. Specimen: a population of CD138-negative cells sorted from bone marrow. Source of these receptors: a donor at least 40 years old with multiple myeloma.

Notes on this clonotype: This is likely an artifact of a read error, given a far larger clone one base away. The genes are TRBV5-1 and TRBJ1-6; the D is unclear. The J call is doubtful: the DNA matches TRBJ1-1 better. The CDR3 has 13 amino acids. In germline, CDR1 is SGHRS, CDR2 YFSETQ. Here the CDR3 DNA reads TGCGCCAGCAGCGTGACAAAGGACACTGAAGCTTTCTTT. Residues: CASSVTKDTEAFF.

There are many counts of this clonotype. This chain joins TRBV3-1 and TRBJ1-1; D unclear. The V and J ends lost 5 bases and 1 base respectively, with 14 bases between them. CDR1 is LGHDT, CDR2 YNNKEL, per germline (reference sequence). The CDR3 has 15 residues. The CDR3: CASSLYRSSNTEAFF. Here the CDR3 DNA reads TGTGCCAGCAGCTTGTACCGAAGCTCGAACACTGAAGCTTTCTTT.

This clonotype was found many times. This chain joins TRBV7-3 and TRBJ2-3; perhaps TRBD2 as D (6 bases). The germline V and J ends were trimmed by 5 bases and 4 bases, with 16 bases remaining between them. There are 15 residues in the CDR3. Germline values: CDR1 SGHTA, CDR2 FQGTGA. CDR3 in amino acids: CASSPRGAGADTQYF. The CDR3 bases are TGTGCCAGCAGCCCGAGGGGAGCGGGCGCAGATACGCAGTATTTT.

The chain's CDR3 is CASRGTGSREQYF. The CDR3 DNA reads TGTGCCAGCAGAGGGACAGGGTCGCGCGAGCAGTACTTC. The rearrangement joins TRBV5-6 to TRBJ2-7; 9 nucleotides align to TRBD1. The CDR3 has 13 amino acids. Germline V gene lookup returns CDR1 SGHDT and CDR2 YYEEEE. V gave up 5 bases and J gave up 6 bases; unmatched junction bases: 6.

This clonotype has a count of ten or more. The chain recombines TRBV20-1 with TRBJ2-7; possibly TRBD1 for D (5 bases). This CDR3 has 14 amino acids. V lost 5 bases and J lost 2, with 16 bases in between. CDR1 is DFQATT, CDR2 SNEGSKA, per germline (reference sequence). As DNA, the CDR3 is TGCAGTGCTCTGGGGCCGGGTGCGACCTACGAGCAGTACTTC. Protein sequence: CSALGPGATYEQYF.

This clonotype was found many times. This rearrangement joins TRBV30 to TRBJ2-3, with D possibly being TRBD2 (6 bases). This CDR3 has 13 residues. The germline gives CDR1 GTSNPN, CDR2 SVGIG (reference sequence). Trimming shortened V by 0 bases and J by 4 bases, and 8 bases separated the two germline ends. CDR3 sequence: CAWSVRESDTQYF. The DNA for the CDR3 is TGTGCCTGGAGTGTACGGGAGTCAGATACGCAGTATTTT.

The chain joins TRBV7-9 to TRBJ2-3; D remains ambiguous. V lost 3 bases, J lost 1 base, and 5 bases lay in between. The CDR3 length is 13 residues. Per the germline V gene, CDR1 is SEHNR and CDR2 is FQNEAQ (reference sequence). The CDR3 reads CASSFEGTDTQYF. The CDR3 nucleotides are TGTGCCAGCAGCTTTGAGGGCACAGATACGCAGTATTTT.

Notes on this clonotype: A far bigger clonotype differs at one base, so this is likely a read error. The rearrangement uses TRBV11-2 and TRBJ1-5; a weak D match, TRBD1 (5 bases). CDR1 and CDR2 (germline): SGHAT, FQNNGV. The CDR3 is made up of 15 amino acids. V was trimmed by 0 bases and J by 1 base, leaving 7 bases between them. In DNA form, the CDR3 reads TGTGCCAGCAGCTTAGACGGGGGGAGCAATCAGCCCCAGCATTTT. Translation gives CASSLDGGSNQPQHF.

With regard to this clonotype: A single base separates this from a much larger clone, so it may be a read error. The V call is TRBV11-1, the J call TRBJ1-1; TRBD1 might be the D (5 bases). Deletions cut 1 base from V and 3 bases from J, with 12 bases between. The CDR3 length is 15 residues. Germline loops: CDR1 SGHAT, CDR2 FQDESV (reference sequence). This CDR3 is CASSLDRSMDTEAFF. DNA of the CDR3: TGTGCCAGCAGCTTAGACAGGTCAATGGACACTGAAGCTTTCTTT.

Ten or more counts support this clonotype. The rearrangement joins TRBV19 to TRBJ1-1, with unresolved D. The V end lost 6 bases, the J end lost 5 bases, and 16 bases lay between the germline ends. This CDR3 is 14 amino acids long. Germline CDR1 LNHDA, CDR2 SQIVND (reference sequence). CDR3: CASSLRARVTEAFF. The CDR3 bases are TGTGCCAGTAGCCTCCGGGCGAGGGTAACTGAAGCTTTCTTT.

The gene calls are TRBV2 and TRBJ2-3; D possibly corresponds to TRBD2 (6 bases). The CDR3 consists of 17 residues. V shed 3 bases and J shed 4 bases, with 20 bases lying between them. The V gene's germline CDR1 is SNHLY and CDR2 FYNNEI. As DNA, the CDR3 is TGTGCCAGCAGTGATCATAGGGCTTCCGCTAGCGCAGATACGCAGTATTTT. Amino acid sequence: CASSDHRASASADTQYF.

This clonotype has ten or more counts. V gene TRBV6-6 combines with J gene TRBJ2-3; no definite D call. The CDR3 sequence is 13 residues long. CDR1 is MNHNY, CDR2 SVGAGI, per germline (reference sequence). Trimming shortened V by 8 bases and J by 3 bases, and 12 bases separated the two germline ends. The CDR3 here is CASLPSGTDTQYF. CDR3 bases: TGTGCCAGCCTCCCTTCGGGTACAGATACGCAGTATTTT.

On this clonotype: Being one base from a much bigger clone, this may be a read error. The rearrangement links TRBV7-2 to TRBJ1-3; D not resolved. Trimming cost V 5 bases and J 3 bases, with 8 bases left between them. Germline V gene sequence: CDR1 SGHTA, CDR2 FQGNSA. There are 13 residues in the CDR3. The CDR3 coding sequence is TGTGCCAGCAGCCCCCAAAATGGAAACACCATATATTTT. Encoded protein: CASSPQNGNTIYF.

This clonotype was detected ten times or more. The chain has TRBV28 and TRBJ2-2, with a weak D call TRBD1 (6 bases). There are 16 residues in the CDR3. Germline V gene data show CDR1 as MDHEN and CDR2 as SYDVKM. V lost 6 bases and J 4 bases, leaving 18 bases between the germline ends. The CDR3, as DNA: TGTGCCAGCAGCCCTATCACAGGGTTACGCACCGGGGAGCTGTTTTTT. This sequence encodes CASSPITGLRTGELFF.

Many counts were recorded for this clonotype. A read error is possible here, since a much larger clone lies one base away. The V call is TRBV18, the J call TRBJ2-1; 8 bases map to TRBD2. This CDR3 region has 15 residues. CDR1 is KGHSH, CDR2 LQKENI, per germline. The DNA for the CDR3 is TGTGCCAGCTCACCCTTACTAGCGGTTTACAATGGGCAGTTCTTC. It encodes CASSPLLAVYNGQFF.

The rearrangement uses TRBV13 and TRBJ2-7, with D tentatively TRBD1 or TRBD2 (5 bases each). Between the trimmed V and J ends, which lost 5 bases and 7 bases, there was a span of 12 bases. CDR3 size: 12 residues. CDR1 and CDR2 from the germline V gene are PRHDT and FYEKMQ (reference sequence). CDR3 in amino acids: CASSTGREEQYF. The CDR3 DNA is TGTGCCAGCAGCACAGGTCGGGAAGAGCAGTACTTC.